The next 10 T cell receptor beta chains were all read from a single sample in a study of T cells in localized non-small cell lung cancer. The protocol was immunoSEQ multiplex PCR, while the TCRdb copy is restricted to in-frame clones and leaves out a portion. The sample carries approximately 41,000 clones, around nine tenths recorded once. The sequenced sample was peripheral blood, obtained before any cancer treatment. Receptors originate from a female donor older than 55 with stage I squamous cell lung carcinoma.

On this clone itself: One junction end disagrees with the germline gene, perhaps due to a read error. The J gene is TRBJ2-1, the V gene TRBV7-3; TRBD2 aligns across 8 bases. The germline CDR1 and CDR2 sequences are SGHTA and FQGTGA. The CDR3 consists of 15 residues. The CDR3 DNA follows: TGTGCCAGCAGCTTAATCAGCGGGGGTAACAAGGAGCAGTTCTTC. It encodes CASSLISGGNKEQFF.

V gene TRBV7-2 combines with J gene TRBJ2-1; D gene ambiguous. CDR1 and CDR2 (germline): SGHTA, FQGNSA. The CDR3 consists of 15 residues. V shed 1 base and J shed 5 bases, with 12 bases lying between them. The CDR3 loop is CASSLDAARNNEQFF. CDR3 in DNA: TGTGCCAGCAGCTTAGACGCCGCAAGAAACAATGAGCAGTTCTTC.

This clone showed up just once. The V and J genes are TRBV27 and TRBJ1-5; D is possibly TRBD1 (6 bases). The CDR3 spans 14 residues. CDR1 is MNHEY and CDR2 is SMNVEV in the germline V gene (reference sequence). Trimming pared 6 bases from V and 7 bases from J, leaving 16 bases between. The CDR3 nucleotides are TGTGCCAGCAGAGCCTACAGGGCTCAACAGCCCCAGCATTTT. It translates to CASRAYRAQQPQHF.

This clone has a handful of counts. The CDR3 region is CASSLQSGNTGELFF. As DNA, the CDR3 is TGTGCCAGCAGCTTACAATCAGGAAATACCGGGGAGCTGTTTTTT. The chain joins TRBV7-2 to TRBJ2-2, with D uncertain. Germline lookup yields CDR1 SGHTA and CDR2 FQGNSA. Trimming removed 2 bases at V and 5 bases at J, with 12 bases between. This CDR3 spans 15 amino acids.

The rearrangement links TRBV12-5 to TRBJ2-3, with 7 bases identical to TRBD1. The J segment lost 3 bases and the V segment lost 6 bases, leaving 6 bases of the junction unmatched. This CDR3 is built from 14 residues. The germline gives CDR1 LGHNT, CDR2 FRNRAP. CDR3 nucleotides: TGTGCTAGTGGCACGGGACAGATAACAGATACGCAGTATTTT. Translation gives CASGTGQITDTQYF. The complete variable domain, with remaining parts taken from reference TRBV12-5 and TRBJ2-3, reads DARVTQTPRHKVTEMGQEVTMRCQPILGHNTVFWYRQTMMQGLELLAYFRNRAPLDDSGMPKDRFSAEMPDATLATLKIQPSEPRDSAVYFCASGTGQITDTQYFGPGTRLTVL.

The rearrangement joins TRBV11-1 to TRBJ2-5, with D perhaps TRBD1 (6 bases). The germline CDR1 and CDR2 sequences are SGHAT and FQDESV (reference sequence). Trimming removed 1 base from V and 4 bases from J, with 7 bases in between. There are 13 residues in the CDR3. The CDR3 DNA reads TGTGCCAGCAGCTTAGGAGGGGGAGAGACCCAGTACTTC. As protein: CASSLGGGETQYF.

This sequence joins TRBV15 and TRBJ2-1, with 7 positions matching TRBD2. Germline lookup yields CDR1 LNHNV and CDR2 YYDKDF (reference sequence). The CDR3 runs to 14 residues. J gave up 9 bases and V 0 bases, and 5 bases lay outside the gene matches. The CDR3 is CATSRDLLAGEQFF. The CDR3 DNA sequence: TGTGCCACCAGCAGAGATCTGTTAGCGGGTGAGCAGTTCTTC.

The chain recombines TRBV5-6 with TRBJ1-2; D ambiguous. Trimming removed 4 bases from V and 2 bases from J, with 15 bases in between. CDR3 length equals 15 residues. Per the germline V gene, CDR1 is SGHDT and CDR2 is YYEEEE. In DNA form, the CDR3 reads TGTGCCAGCAGCCACAGAAGTGGCAGGAACTATGGCTACACCTTC. This encodes CASSHRSGRNYGYTF.

The chain joins TRBV5-6 to TRBJ2-3; TRBD2 matches 7 bases. The V gene's germline CDR1 is SGHDT and CDR2 YYEEEE. V lost 3 bases and J lost 6; bases outside the gene matches: 13. CDR3 length: 16 amino acids. DNA of the CDR3: TGTGCCAGCAGCTGGAAGGCTGGGGGGGTTAGGGATACGCAGTATTTT. Amino acids: CASSWKAGGVRDTQYF.

This sequence joins TRBV30 and TRBJ1-6; D not resolved. Germline lookup yields CDR1 GTSNPN and CDR2 SVGIG (reference sequence). CDR3 length: 13 residues. The germline V and J ends were trimmed by 4 bases and 10 bases, with 14 bases remaining between them. CDR3 in DNA: TGTGCCTGGACCGGGCAGTCGGGATCACCCCTCCACTTT. This gives the protein CAWTGQSGSPLHF.